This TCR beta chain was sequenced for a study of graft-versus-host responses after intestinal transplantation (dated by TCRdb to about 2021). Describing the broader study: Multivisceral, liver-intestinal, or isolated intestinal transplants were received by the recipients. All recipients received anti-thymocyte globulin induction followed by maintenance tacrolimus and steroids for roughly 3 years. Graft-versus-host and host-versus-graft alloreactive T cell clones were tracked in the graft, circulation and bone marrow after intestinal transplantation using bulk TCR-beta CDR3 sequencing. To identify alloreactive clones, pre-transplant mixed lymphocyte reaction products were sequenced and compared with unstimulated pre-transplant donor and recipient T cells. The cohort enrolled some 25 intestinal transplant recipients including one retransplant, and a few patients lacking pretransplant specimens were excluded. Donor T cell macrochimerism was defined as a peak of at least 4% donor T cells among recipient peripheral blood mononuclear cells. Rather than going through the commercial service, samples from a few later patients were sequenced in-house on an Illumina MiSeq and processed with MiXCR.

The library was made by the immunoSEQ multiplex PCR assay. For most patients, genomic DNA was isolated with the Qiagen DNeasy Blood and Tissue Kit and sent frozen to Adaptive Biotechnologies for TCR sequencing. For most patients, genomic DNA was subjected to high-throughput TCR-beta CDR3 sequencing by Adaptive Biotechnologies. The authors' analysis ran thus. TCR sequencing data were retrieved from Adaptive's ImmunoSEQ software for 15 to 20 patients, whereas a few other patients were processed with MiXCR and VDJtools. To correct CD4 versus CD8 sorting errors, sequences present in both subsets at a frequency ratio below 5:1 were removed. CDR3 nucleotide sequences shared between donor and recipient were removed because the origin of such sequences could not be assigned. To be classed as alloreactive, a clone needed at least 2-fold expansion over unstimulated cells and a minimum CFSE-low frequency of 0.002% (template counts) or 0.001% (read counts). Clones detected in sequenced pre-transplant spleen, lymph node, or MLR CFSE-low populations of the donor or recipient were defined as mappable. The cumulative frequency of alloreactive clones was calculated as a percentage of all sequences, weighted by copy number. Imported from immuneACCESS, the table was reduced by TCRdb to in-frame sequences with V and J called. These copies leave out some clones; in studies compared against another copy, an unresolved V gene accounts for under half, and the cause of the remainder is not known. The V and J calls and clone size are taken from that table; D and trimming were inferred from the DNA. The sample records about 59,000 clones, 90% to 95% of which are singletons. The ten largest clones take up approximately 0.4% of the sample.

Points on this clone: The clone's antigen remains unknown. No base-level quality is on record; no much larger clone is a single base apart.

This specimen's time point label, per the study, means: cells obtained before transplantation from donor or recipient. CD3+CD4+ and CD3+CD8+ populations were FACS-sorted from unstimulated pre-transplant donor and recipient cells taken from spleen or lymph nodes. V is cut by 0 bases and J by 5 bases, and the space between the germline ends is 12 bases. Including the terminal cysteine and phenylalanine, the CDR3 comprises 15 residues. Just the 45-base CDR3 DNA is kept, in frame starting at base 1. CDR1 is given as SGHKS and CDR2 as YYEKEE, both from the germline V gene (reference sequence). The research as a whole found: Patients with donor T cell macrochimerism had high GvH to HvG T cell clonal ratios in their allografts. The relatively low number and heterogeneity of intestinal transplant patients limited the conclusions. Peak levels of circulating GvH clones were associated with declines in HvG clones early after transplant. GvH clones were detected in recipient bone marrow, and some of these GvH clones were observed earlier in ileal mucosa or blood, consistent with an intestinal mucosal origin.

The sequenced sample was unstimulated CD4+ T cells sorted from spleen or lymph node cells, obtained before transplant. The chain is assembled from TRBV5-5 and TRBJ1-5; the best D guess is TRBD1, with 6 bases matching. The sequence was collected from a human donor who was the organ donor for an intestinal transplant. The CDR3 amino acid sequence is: CASSLGSGAHQPQHF. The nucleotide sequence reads TGTGCCAGCAGCTTGGGGTCGGGGGCTCATCAGCCCCAGCATTTT.